The subject of this entry is one T cell receptor beta chain. Per the authors' pipeline: Using reference gene primer amplification, nucleated cell counts were estimated. Clones were sequenced by immunoSEQ multiplex PCR, and TCRdb holds only the in-frame ones, with some missing. V and J calls and clone size are given by that table; D and trimming were obtained from the DNA. The sample records 130,000 to 150,000 clones, about four fifths being singletons. Per germline, CDR1 SGHTA and CDR2 FQGTGA. V shed 5 bases, J shed 1 base, and the junction held 5 bases outside the gene matches. The CDR3 contains 15 residues. The source of the sample is a study of blood T cell repertoires in COVID-19. Overall study: T cells, B-cell-depleted T cells, or PBMCs supplied cDNA or gDNA.

The sequence was collected from a woman of 80 years or more with acute or convalescent COVID-19. The sample comprised peripheral blood. The chain employs TRBV7-3 and TRBJ2-5; 9 bases are shared with TRBD2. The chain's CDR3 is CASSRGGAGQETQYF. DNA of the CDR3: TGTGCCAGCAGCCGCGGGGGGGCGGGCCAAGAGACCCAGTACTTC.